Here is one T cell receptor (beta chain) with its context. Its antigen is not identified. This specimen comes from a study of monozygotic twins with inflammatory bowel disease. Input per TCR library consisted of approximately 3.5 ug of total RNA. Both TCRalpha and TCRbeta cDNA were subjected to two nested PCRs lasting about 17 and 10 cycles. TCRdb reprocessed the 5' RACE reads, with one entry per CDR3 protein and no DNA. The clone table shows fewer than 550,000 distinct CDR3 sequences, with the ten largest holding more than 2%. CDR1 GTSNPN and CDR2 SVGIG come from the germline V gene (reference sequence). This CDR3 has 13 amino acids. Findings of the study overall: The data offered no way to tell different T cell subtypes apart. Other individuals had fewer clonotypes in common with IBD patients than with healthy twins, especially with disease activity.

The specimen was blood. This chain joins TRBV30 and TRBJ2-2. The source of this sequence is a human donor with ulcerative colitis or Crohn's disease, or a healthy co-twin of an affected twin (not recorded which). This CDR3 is CAWSETNTGELFF.